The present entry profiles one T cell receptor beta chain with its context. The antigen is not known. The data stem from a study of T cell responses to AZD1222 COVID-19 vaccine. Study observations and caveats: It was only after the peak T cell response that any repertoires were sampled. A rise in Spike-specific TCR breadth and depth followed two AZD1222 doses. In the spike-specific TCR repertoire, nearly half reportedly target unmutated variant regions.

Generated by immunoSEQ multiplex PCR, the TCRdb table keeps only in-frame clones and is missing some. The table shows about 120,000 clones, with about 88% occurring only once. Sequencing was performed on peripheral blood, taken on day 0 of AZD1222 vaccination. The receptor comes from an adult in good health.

The CDR3 is CASSSGGRIDTQYF. For the CDR3, the DNA is TGTGCCAGCAGCTCGGGGGGCCGCATAGATACGCAGTATTTT. The gene calls are TRBV7-2 and TRBJ2-3; the D gene is possibly TRBD2 (7 bases). The CDR3 has 14 amino acids. Germline V CDR1 and CDR2: SGHTA, FQGNSA. V lost 4 bases and J lost 5, with 13 bases in between.